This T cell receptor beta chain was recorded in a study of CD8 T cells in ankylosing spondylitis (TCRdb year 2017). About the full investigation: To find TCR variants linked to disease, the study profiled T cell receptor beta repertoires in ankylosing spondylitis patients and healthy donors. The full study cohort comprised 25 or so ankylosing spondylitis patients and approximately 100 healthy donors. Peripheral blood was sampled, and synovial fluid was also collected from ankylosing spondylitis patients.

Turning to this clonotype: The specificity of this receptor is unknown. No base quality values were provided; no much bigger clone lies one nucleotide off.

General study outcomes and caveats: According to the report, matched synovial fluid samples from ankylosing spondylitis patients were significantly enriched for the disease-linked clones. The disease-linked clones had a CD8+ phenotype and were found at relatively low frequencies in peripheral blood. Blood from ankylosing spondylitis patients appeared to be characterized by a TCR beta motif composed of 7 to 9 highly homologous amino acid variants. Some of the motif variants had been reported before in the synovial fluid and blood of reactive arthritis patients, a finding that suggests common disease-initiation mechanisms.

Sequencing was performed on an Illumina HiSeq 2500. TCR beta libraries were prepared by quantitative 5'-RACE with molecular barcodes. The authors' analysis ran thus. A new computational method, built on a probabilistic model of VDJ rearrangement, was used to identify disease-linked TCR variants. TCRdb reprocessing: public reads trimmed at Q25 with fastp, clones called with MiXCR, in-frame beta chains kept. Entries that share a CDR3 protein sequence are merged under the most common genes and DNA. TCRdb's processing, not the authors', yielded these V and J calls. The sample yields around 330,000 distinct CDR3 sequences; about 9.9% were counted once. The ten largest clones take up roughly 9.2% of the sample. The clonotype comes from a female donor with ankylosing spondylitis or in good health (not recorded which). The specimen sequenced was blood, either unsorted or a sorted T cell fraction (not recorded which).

The sequenced DNA is TGTGCCAGCAGTTACGGGGGAGGGTTTTACAATGAGCAGTTCTTC. It specifies CASSYGGGFYNEQFF. The chain is encoded by TRBV6-2 or TRBV6-3 joined to TRBJ2-1; TRBD2 matches 7 bases in the middle. Taken from cysteine to phenylalanine, the CDR3 has 15 residues. The read is trimmed to its CDR3 DNA, 45 bases read in frame from base 1. CDR1 and CDR2 are drawn from the germline V gene: MNHEY, SVGEGT. V has 2 bases trimmed and J has 4 bases trimmed; junction bases matching no gene number 5.